This TCR beta chain was captured by sequencing in a study of Ad26.COV2.S vaccination and SARS-CoV-2 variants. Study background: Participant was drawn from the COV1001 Ad26.COV2.S trial arm.

With respect to this clone: Its antigen is undetermined.

Sequenced by immunoSEQ multiplex PCR; TCRdb stores in-frame clones only, minus some. The table records fewer than 800,000 clones, roughly nine tenths of them present only once. Study-level points and caveats: Greater spike-specific TCR breadth was seen in vaccine recipients than in placebo recipients. Measurement of non-spike TCR breadth gave similar results in vaccine and placebo recipients.

Treatment in this sample: over 15 received Ad26.COV2.S at low or high dose, single or two shots; 5 received placebo; per-sample allocation not given. It was on day 63 after the first vaccine or placebo injection that samples were taken. Cohort 1b enrolled adults aged 18-55 years in Boston. Sequenced material: peripheral blood, taken in a trial of Ad26.COV2.S vaccine versus placebo. This receptor was taken from a person between 18 and 59 years old who received the Ad26.COV2.S COVID-19 vaccine or a placebo.

CDR3 region: CASRTTGNTGELFF. In nucleotides, the CDR3 is TGTGCCAGCAGAACGACAGGGAACACCGGGGAGCTGTTTTTT. The chain is built from TRBV5-6 and TRBJ2-2; TRBD1 might be the D (6 bases). The CDR3 contains 14 residues. The V gene lost 5 bases and the J gene lost 1 base, with 9 bases spanning the gap. Germline V gene lookup returns CDR1 SGHDT and CDR2 YYEEEE.